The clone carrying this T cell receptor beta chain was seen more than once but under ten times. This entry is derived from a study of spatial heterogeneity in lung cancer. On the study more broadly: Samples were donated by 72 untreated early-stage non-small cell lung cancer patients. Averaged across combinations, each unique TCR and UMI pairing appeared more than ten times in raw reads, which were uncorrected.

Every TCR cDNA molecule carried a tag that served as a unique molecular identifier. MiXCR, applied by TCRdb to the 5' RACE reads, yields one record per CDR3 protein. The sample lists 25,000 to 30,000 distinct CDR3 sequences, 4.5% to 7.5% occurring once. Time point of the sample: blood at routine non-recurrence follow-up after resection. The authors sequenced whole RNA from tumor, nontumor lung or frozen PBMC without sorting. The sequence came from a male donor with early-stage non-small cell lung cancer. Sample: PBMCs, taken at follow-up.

CDR3 nucleotides: TGTGCCAGCAAGCGGGACATAGGGATAAATTGGAACACTGAAGCTTTCTTT. This gives the protein CASKRDIGINWNTEAFF. The chain carries TRBV6-5 and TRBJ1-1, with TRBD1 as a possible D gene (6 bases). V was shortened by 7 bases and J by 1 base, with 22 bases between the two germline ends. The germline gives CDR1 MNHEY, CDR2 SVGAGI. This CDR3 is 17 amino acids long.